This T cell receptor (beta chain) was observed in a study of Ad26.COV2.S vaccination and SARS-CoV-2 variants. Broader study findings: Total T cell responses may have been underestimated by the TCR breadth and depth analyses.

Treatment given: roughly 19 received Ad26.COV2.S at low or high dose, single or two shots; roughly five received placebo; per-sample allocation not given. The investigators took samples on day 63 after the first vaccine or placebo injection. The individual, an adult aged 18-55 years, was a donor in Boston. Ad26.COV2.S expressed prefusion-stabilized spike from the original Wuhan strain. As to this clone: As yet, its antigen is unknown.

The CDR3 is made up of 15 amino acids. V was shortened by 4 bases and J by 4 bases, with 15 bases between the two germline ends. CDR1 and CDR2 from the germline V gene are SGHRS and YFSETQ. The table came from immunoSEQ multiplex PCR; TCRdb's copy has only in-frame clones and leaves some out. The sample lists around 400,000 clones; approximately 91% were seen once. The TCR comes from a person aged 18-65 years who received the Ad26.COV2.S COVID-19 vaccine or a placebo. This chain connects TRBV5-1 to TRBJ2-1; tentatively, D is TRBD1 (5 bases). Sequenced material: peripheral blood, taken in a trial of Ad26.COV2.S vaccine versus placebo. As DNA, the CDR3 is TGCGCCAGCAGCATAGACAGCTACCCTTACAATGAGCAGTTCTTC. Protein product: CASSIDSYPYNEQFF.